This entry lists 27 T cell receptor beta chains sequenced from one sample in a study of OX40 agonist ivuxolimab in advanced cancers. The data were produced by immunoSEQ multiplex PCR, yet TCRdb's version contains in-frame clones alone and is incomplete. The sample records under 90,000 clones, around 83% being singletons. This material consisted of CD4+ or CD8+ T cells sorted from blood, taken in a trial of the OX40 agonist ivuxolimab. The receptors stem from an adult with an advanced solid tumor such as melanoma, head and neck, liver or kidney cancer.

This chain links TRBV7-3 with TRBJ2-7, with TRBD2 as a possible D gene (5 bases). Germline CDR1 and CDR2: SGHTA and FQGTGA. The CDR3 covers 14 residues. V lost 5 bases, J lost 3 bases, and 14 bases lay in between. CDR3 sequence reads: CASSPQPGFYEQYF. The CDR3 DNA reads as TGTGCCAGCAGCCCACAGCCGGGATTCTACGAGCAGTACTTC.

The chain combines TRBV30 with TRBJ2-5, with a weak D call TRBD2 (5 bases). The length of the CDR3 is 16 residues. V dropped 1 base and J dropped 5 bases, with 20 bases sitting between them. CDR1 is GTSNPN, CDR2 SVGIG, per germline (reference sequence). CDR3 nucleotide sequence: TGTGCCTGGAGTGGTGGTTCGACCGGGGTAAGGGAGACCCAGTACTTC. Protein sequence: CAWSGGSTGVRETQYF.

The rearrangement uses TRBV7-6 and TRBJ1-3; D is possibly TRBD1 (5 bases). The germline V gene encodes CDR1 SGHVS and CDR2 FNYEAQ. Trimming took off 5 bases at V and 1 base at J, with 15 bases between the two ends. The CDR3 has 16 amino acids. The DNA for the CDR3 is TGTGCCAGCAGCCCCGGGGGGGGTTGGTCTGGAAACACCATATATTTT. Protein product: CASSPGGGWSGNTIYF. Full variable domain (rest looked up from reference TRBV7-6 and TRBJ1-3): GAGVSQSPRYKVTKRGQDVALRCDPISGHVSLYWYRQALGQGPEFLTYFNYEAQQDKSGLPNDRFSAERPEGSISTLTIQRTEQRDSAMYRCASSPGGGWSGNTIYFGEGSWLTVV.

This clone came up a few times. In nucleotides, the CDR3 is TGTGCCACGTACTCGACTCGGTGGGGAGATAAAAACATTCAGTACTTC. This translates into CATYSTRWGDKNIQYF. The chain joins TRBV6-4 to TRBJ2-4, with D possibly TRBD2 on 5 matching bases. Trimming cost V 10 bases and J 4 bases, with 23 bases left between them. Germline V CDR1 and CDR2: MRHNA, SNTAGT. The CDR3 consists of 16 residues.

The rearrangement joins TRBV6-5 to TRBJ2-7; D remains unclear. Trimming took 8 bases from V and 3 from J, leaving 8 bases between them. The CDR3 sequence is 11 residues long. Germline values: CDR1 MNHEY, CDR2 SVGAGI. CDR3 residues: CASGSYYEQYF. CDR3 coding DNA: TGTGCCAGCGGATCCTACTACGAGCAGTACTTC.

The V gene is TRBV7-2, the J gene TRBJ2-5; tentative D call: TRBD2 (6 bases). Germline assignment: CDR1 SGHTA and CDR2 FQGNSA. The V end lost 3 bases, the J end lost 3 bases, and 11 bases lay between the germline ends. CDR3 length: 14 amino acids. The CDR3 DNA is TGTGCCAGCAGCTTCGGGACTTATAAAGAGACCCAGTACTTC. Residues: CASSFGTYKETQYF.

The gene calls are TRBV20-1 and TRBJ1-2; D unresolved. The CDR3 covers 11 residues. Trimming left V 6 bases short and J 2 bases short, with 7 bases between. The germline gives CDR1 DFQATT, CDR2 SNEGSKA (reference sequence). Here the CDR3 DNA reads TGCAGTGCCGTGGGGAACTATGGCTACACCTTC. It encodes CSAVGNYGYTF.

J is TRBJ1-6 and V is TRBV13, with 12 bases that match TRBD1. Looked up from germline, CDR1 is PRHDT and CDR2 is FYEKMQ (reference sequence). V trimming: 4 bases; J trimming: 10 bases; junction bases outside the gene matches: 11. The CDR3 spans 17 residues. The CDR3 DNA sequence: TGTGCCAGCAGCTCCTACCGGGACAGGGGGCTAGAGTCACCCCTCCACTTT. This gives the protein CASSSYRDRGLESPLHF.

The CDR3 spells CARRHEKLFF. The CDR3 DNA sequence: TGTGCCAGGAGACATGAAAAACTGTTTTTT. The chain links TRBV6-1 to TRBJ1-4; the D is unclear. Per the germline V gene, CDR1 is MNHNS and CDR2 is SASEGT. This CDR3 contains 10 residues. Trimming shortened V by 9 bases and J by 6 bases, and 5 bases separated the two germline ends.

The chain employs TRBV11-2 and TRBJ2-7; D is undetermined. Germline V gene data show CDR1 as SGHAT and CDR2 as FQNNGV. Trimming cost V 0 bases and J 6 bases, with 6 bases left between them. This CDR3 has 12 amino acids. CDR3 in DNA: TGTGCCAGCAGCTTAGACTGGCGCGAGCAGTACTTC. This codes for CASSLDWREQYF.

The chain employs TRBV19 and TRBJ2-1, with D possibly TRBD2 on 6 matching bases. The germline CDR1 and CDR2 sequences are LNHDA and SQIVND (reference sequence). This CDR3 contains 14 residues. Trimming pared 3 bases from V and 9 bases from J, leaving 15 bases between. CDR3 nucleotides: TGTGCCAGTAGTATTGAGCGACGGAGGGGTGAGCAGTTCTTC. Its protein is CASSIERRRGEQFF.

The chain has TRBV12-2 and TRBJ1-4; the table gives TRBD1 as D, unverified against the DNA. TRBV12-2 has pseudogene status. The CDR3 sequence is 15 residues long. The CDR3 is CASRLETGSDEKLFF. In DNA, the CDR3 is TGTGCAAGTCGCTTAGAGACAGGGAGCGACGAAAAACTGTTTTTT.

The V and J genes are TRBV4-2 and TRBJ2-3, with D perhaps matching TRBD2 (5 bases). Trimming took off 2 bases at V and 2 bases at J, with 8 bases between the two ends. The germline V gene has CDR1 LGHNA and CDR2 YNFKEQ. The CDR3 totals 14 residues. The CDR3 reads CASSQNGNTDTQYF. Here the CDR3 DNA reads TGTGCCAGCAGCCAAAACGGGAACACAGATACGCAGTATTTT.

The chain carries TRBV11-3 and TRBJ2-2; D unresolved. CDR1 and CDR2 from the germline V gene are SGHNT and YENEEA. The CDR3 totals 14 residues. Trimming shortened V by 2 bases and J by 0 bases, and 4 bases separated the two germline ends. The CDR3 DNA reads as TGTGCCAGCAGCTTAACAGCGAACACCGGGGAGCTGTTTTTT. This translates into CASSLTANTGELFF.

The V gene is TRBV6-5, the J gene TRBJ1-5; 8 positions match TRBD1. Trimming took 0 bases from V and 6 from J; bases not matched to a gene: 4. This CDR3 contains 15 residues. The germline V gene has CDR1 MNHEY and CDR2 SVGAGI. The DNA of the CDR3 is TGTGCCAGCAGTTACTCTGCGACAGGGGTTCAGCCCCAGCATTTT. Translated, it gives CASSYSATGVQPQHF.

This clone was found once. Other nucleotide sequences in the sample specify the same CDR3. The chain has TRBV29-1 and TRBJ2-5; D might be TRBD1 or TRBD2, each matching 5 bases. This CDR3 contains 14 residues. V was clipped by 0 bases and J by 5 bases, with 13 bases between them. Germline values: CDR1 SQVTM, CDR2 ANQGSEA. CDR3 loop: CSVEDLTGLETQYF. CDR3 in DNA: TGCAGCGTTGAAGATCTCACGGGGCTGGAGACCCAGTACTTC. Filled out from reference TRBV29-1 and TRBJ2-5, the complete variable domain reads SAVISQKPSRDICQRGTSLTIQCQVDSQVTMMFWYRQQPGQSLTLIATANQGSEATYESGFVIDKFPISRPNLTFSTLTVSNMSPEDSSIYLCSVEDLTGLETQYFGPGTRLLVL.

The chain joins TRBV4-2 to TRBJ2-7; D gene uncertain. The CDR3 spans 14 residues. Trimming shortened V by 1 base and J by 4 bases, and 11 bases separated the two germline ends. Germline CDR1 reads LGHNA; CDR2 reads YNFKEQ. CDR3 coding DNA: TGTGCCAGCAGCCAAGGGACCACTTCGTACGAGCAGTACTTC. It codes for CASSQGTTSYEQYF.

This chain uses TRBV7-9 with TRBJ1-2; D gene unclear. This CDR3 has 10 residues. V lost 4 bases and J 8 bases, leaving 5 bases between the germline ends. Germline assignment: CDR1 SEHNR and CDR2 FQNEAQ (reference sequence). CDR3 DNA sequence: TGTGCCAGCAGCTCCCAAGGCTACACCTTC. Amino acids: CASSSQGYTF.

The gene calls are TRBV19 and TRBJ1-1; D may be TRBD1 (5 bases). This CDR3 contains 13 residues. Trimming removed 5 bases from V and 1 base from J, with 8 bases in between. Germline loops: CDR1 LNHDA, CDR2 SQIVND (reference sequence). The CDR3 reads CASSAGPNTEAFF. In DNA form, the CDR3 reads TGTGCCAGTAGTGCGGGACCGAACACTGAAGCTTTCTTT. Complete variable domain (other parts from reference TRBV19 and TRBJ1-1): DGGITQSPKYLFRKEGQNVTLSCEQNLNHDAMYWYRQDPGQGLRLIYYSQIVNDFQKGDIAEGYSVSREKKESFPLTVTSAQKNPTAFYLCASSAGPNTEAFFGQGTRLTVV.

This chain uses TRBV9 with TRBJ2-2; 9 bases fit TRBD2. J was trimmed by 4 bases and V by 2 bases; bases with no gene match: 6. Germline-derived CDR1 and CDR2 are SGDLS and YYNGEE. The CDR3 is made up of 16 amino acids. The CDR3 sequence: CASSVAPRGGTGELFF. DNA of the CDR3: TGTGCCAGCAGCGTTGCCCCGCGGGGGGGCACCGGGGAGCTGTTTTTT.

The V gene is TRBV5-1, the J gene TRBJ2-1; D uncertain. Germline V lookup: CDR1 SGHRS, CDR2 YFSETQ. The CDR3 contains 14 residues. The V end was cut by 0 bases, the J end by 5 bases, with 9 bases between. CDR3 amino acids: CASSLVSPDNEQFF. DNA of the CDR3: TGCGCCAGCAGCTTGGTATCGCCGGACAATGAGCAGTTCTTC.

The CDR3 DNA follows: TGTGCCAGCAGCTATGGAGGGGGGACAGAGAATGAAAAACTGTTTTTT. Translating gives CASSYGGGTENEKLFF. V usage is TRBV5-6 and J usage is TRBJ1-4, with 7 bases fitting TRBD1. Per germline, CDR1 SGHDT and CDR2 YYEEEE. CDR3 length equals 16 residues. J was trimmed by 5 bases and V by 3 bases; bases with no gene match: 10.

The V call is TRBV7-2, the J call TRBJ2-7, with D perhaps matching TRBD2 (5 bases). Trimming shortened V by 5 bases and J by 1 base, and 18 bases separated the two germline ends. The CDR3 extends over 16 amino acids. Germline V gene sequence: CDR1 SGHTA, CDR2 FQGNSA. The CDR3 region has the DNA TGTGCCAGCAGCCTAGGATCCGGCGGGCCTTCCTACGAGCAGTACTTC. Translating gives CASSLGSGGPSYEQYF.

V and J are TRBV7-2 and TRBJ2-5; 11 bases are a match to TRBD2. CDR1 and CDR2 (germline): SGHTA, FQGNSA. Trimming removed 5 bases from V and 4 bases from J; junction bases left unmatched: 15. The CDR3 length is 18 residues. The CDR3 spells CASSGTLLAGAAGETQYF. CDR3 DNA sequence: TGTGCCAGCAGCGGAACATTACTAGCGGGAGCAGCGGGAGAGACCCAGTACTTC.

V and J are TRBV5-1 and TRBJ2-1, with a tentative D call TRBD2 (6 bases). The length of the CDR3 is 17 residues. CDR1 is SGHRS and CDR2 is YFSETQ in the germline V gene. Trimming removed 3 bases from V and 4 bases from J, with 20 bases in between. CDR3 nucleotides: TGCGCCAGCAGCTACGCGGGACTCCAAGGGGTTTACAATGAGCAGTTCTTC. It is translated as CASSYAGLQGVYNEQFF.

By sample fraction, this clone is medium-sized. Other nucleotide sequences in the sample specify the same CDR3. This sequence joins TRBV29-1 and TRBJ1-5; TRBD1 agrees at 8 bases. Losses at the gene ends were 4 bases for V and 2 bases for J; bases not matched to a gene: 1. The CDR3 totals 13 residues. Germline CDR1 is SQVTM and CDR2 is ANQGSEA. In nucleotides, the CDR3 is TGCAGCGTTGCGGGACAGGGCAATCAGCCCCAGCATTTT. Its translation is CSVAGQGNQPQHF.

This clone was seen a few times. The chain links TRBV25-1 to TRBJ1-3; the D is unclear. CDR1 MGHDK and CDR2 SYGVNS come from the germline V gene. V lost 5 bases to trimming and J lost 0 bases, with 5 bases between them. The CDR3 loop spans 13 amino acids. The CDR3 here is CASSQASGNTIYF. CDR3 sequence (DNA): TGTGCCAGCAGTCAGGCCTCTGGAAACACCATATATTTT. Based on the CDR3 plus reference TRBV25-1 and TRBJ1-3, the full variable domain is EADIYQTPRYLVIGTGKKITLECSQTMGHDKMYWYQQDPGMELHLIHYSYGVNSTEKGDLSSESTVSRIRTEHFPLTLESARPSHTSQYLCASSQASGNTIYFGEGSWLTVV.